This TCR beta chain was sequenced during a study of blood T cell repertoires in COVID-19. V dropped 4 bases and J dropped 8; count of bases not matched to a gene: 10. The CDR3 loop spans 15 amino acids. CDR1 and CDR2 (germline): KGHSH, LQKENI. Method: immunoSEQ multiplex PCR; TCRdb's copy keeps in-frame clones and lacks some. The sample shows approximately 130,000 clones, around 83% of them seen only once. J is TRBJ2-5 and V is TRBV18; 10 bases are a match to TRBD1. The sequencing sample was made of PBMCs or T cells enriched from blood (not recorded which). The TCR originated in a man younger than 45 who had recovered from COVID-19. CDR3 loop: CASSLTGTGDFTQYF. The CDR3 region has the DNA TGTGCCAGCTCACTCACCGGGACAGGGGATTTCACCCAGTACTTC. The entire variable domain, with the rest obtained from reference TRBV18 and TRBJ2-5, is as follows: NAGVMQNPRHLVRRRGQEARLRCSPMKGHSHVYWYRQLPEEGLKFMVYLQKENIIDESGMPKERFSAEFPKEGPSILRIQQVVRGDSAAYFCASSLTGTGDFTQYFGPGTRLLVL.